Detailed here is one T cell receptor beta chain. The CDR3 spans 13 residues. J gave up 5 bases and V 6 bases, and 9 bases lay outside the gene matches. Germline-derived CDR1 and CDR2 are SQVTM and ANQGSEA. The data originate from a study of blood T cell repertoires in COVID-19. Study information: Spain, Italy and the United States supplied samples that represented acute and convalescent COVID-19. T cells, B-cell-depleted T cells, or PBMCs supplied cDNA or gDNA.

Authors' processing steps: Estimates of nucleated cell counts were drawn from the amplification of reference gene primers. Using immunoSEQ multiplex PCR, the repertoire was profiled, and TCRdb retains in-frame clones only, with some absent. V and J calls and clone size are those listed in that table; D and trimming were worked out from the DNA. The sample holds approximately 250,000 clones; about 88% are singletons and the top ten take 3.6%. The sample consisted of peripheral blood. V gene TRBV29-1 combines with J gene TRBJ1-1; 7 positions match TRBD1. The sequence came from a young man with active or convalescent COVID-19. For the CDR3, the DNA is TGCAGCGTGGTCAGGGGGGTGGGGACTGAAGCTTTCTTT. Translated, it gives CSVVRGVGTEAFF.